The 5 T cell receptor beta chains in this list originate from one sample, sequenced in a study of T cells after yellow fever vaccination (dated 2019 in TCRdb). Library preparation employed 5' RACE. The sequencer was an Illumina HiSeq 2500. The public reads were reanalyzed by TCRdb: fastp trimming at Q25, MiXCR alignment, in-frame beta chains only. For every CDR3 protein sequence, its rows merge into one entry that carries the most common genes and DNA. Across this sample there are hundreds of thousands of distinct CDR3 sequences, with 13% seen only once. The ten largest clones represent more than 13% of the sample. The treatment or condition label corresponds to: live attenuated yellow fever vaccine strain. Sequencing used PBMCs, obtained on the day of the yellow fever booster vaccination. Receptors were obtained from a young man who received the YFV17D yellow fever vaccine.

This clonotype was picked up a small number of times. This chain uses TRBV20-1 with TRBJ2-1, with TRBD1 matching over 10 bases. Germline CDR1 DFQATT, CDR2 SNEGSKA (reference sequence). Trimming removed 5 bases from V and 6 bases from J; junction bases left unmatched: 7. The CDR3 runs to 14 residues. The CDR3 is CSASGQGLSNEQFF. The CDR3 bases are TGCAGTGCTTCGGGACAGGGGCTGTCCAATGAGCAGTTCTTC.

This chain uses TRBV20-1 with TRBJ2-1; 7 bases map to TRBD1. The CDR3 is 14 residues long. Germline V lookup: CDR1 DFQATT, CDR2 SNEGSKA (reference sequence). The ends lost 1 base at V and 4 bases at J; junction bases unmatched: 4. This chain's CDR3 is CSARVRDRYNEQFF. The CDR3 DNA reads TGCAGTGCTAGAGTAAGGGACAGATACAATGAGCAGTTCTTC.

This clonotype came up a few times. This chain uses TRBV7-8 with TRBJ2-2, with a possible D match to TRBD2 (6 bases). The germline V gene has CDR1 SGHVS and CDR2 FQNEAQ. The CDR3 length is 17 residues. The V end lost 5 bases, the J end lost 4 bases, and 20 bases lay between the germline ends. CDR3 protein: CASSGGYRESITGELFF. The DNA for the CDR3 is TGTGCCAGCAGCGGAGGCTACCGGGAGAGCATCACCGGGGAGCTGTTTTTT. Full variable domain (outside the CDR3, taken from reference TRBV7-8 and TRBJ2-2): GAGVSQSPRYKVAKRGQDVALRCDPISGHVSLFWYQQALGQGPEFLTYFQNEAQLDKSGLPSDRFFAERPEGSVSTLKIQRTQQEDSAVYLCASSGGYRESITGELFFGEGSRLTVL.

The chain couples TRBV23-1 to TRBJ2-7, with D possibly TRBD1 on 5 matching bases. TRBV23-1 is an ORF, and what it does is uncertain. This CDR3 comprises 16 residues. With 0 bases removed from V and 2 bases from J, the gap between germline ends came to 14 bases. The CDR3 DNA is TGCGCCAGCAGTCAATCGGGGTCCAGGGCCGCCTACGAGCAGTACTTC. Amino acid sequence: CASSQSGSRAAYEQYF.

Only a few counts were recorded for this clonotype. The genes are TRBV7-2 and TRBJ2-3; D tentatively fits TRBD1 or TRBD2 (5 bases each). The germline V gene encodes CDR1 SGHTA and CDR2 FQGNSA. V lost 7 bases and J 0 bases, leaving 20 bases between the germline ends. The CDR3 sequence is 17 residues long. This CDR3 reads CASKKRAGTSSTDTQYF. DNA of the CDR3: TGTGCCAGCAAAAAGAGGGCCGGGACGTCTAGCACAGATACGCAGTATTTT.